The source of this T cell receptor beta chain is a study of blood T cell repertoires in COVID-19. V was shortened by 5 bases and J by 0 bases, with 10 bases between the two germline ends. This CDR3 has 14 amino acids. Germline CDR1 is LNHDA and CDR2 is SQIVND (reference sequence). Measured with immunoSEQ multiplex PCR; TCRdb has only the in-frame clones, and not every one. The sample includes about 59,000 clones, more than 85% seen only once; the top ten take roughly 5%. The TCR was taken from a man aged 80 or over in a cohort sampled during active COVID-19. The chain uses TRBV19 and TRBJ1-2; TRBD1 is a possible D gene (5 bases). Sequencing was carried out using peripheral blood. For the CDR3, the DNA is TGTGCCAGTAGTCCACAGGCTACTAACTATGGCTACACCTTC. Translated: CASSPQATNYGYTF.